The T cell receptor (beta chain) under discussion was sequenced for a study of shared clonotypes between healthy human individuals. The wider study: For every donor, three CD4 naive, three CD4 memory, two CD8 naive and one CD8 memory plates were used. Findings and limits, study-wide: Naive CD4 clonotypes were shared across several donors at roughly 5.5%.

Concerning this clone itself: Antigen specificity is unknown.

The authors ran the assay at deep level. Every immunoSEQ plate was one replicate of a subset's evenly spread DNA. The table came from immunoSEQ multiplex PCR; TCRdb's copy has only in-frame clones and leaves some out. The repertoire holds around 240,000 clones, 65% seen once, with 11% in the top ten. CDR1 SGHVS and CDR2 FQNEAQ come from the germline V gene. V dropped 1 base and J dropped 0; count of bases not matched to a gene: 7. The CDR3 is made up of 18 amino acids. This TCR was sampled from a man aged 25-40 years in good health. The chain recombines TRBV7-8 with TRBJ2-7; the match to TRBD2 covers 12 bases. The source material was memory CD4+ T cells sorted from blood. The subset was: CD45RA-negative fraction. CDR3 in amino acids: CASSLGASGRAFSYEQYF. DNA of the CDR3: TGTGCCAGCAGCTTAGGGGCTAGCGGGAGGGCCTTCTCCTACGAGCAGTACTTC.